These 13 T cell receptor beta chains were all obtained from the same sample, sequenced in a study of blood T cell repertoires in COVID-19. This table comes from immunoSEQ multiplex PCR, and its TCRdb copy is limited to in-frame clones, with some not included. The repertoire holds around 70,000 clones, with 91% as singletons. Sample: peripheral blood. All receptors come from a human donor in a cohort sampled during active COVID-19.

The DNA of the CDR3 is TGTGCCAGCAGCTCCCTGAGGGCAGATACGCAGTATTTT. Its protein is CASSSLRADTQYF. The chain has TRBV7-2 and TRBJ2-3; D might be TRBD2 (5 bases). Germline CDR1 and CDR2: SGHTA and FQGNSA. Trimming cost V 4 bases and J 4 bases, with 9 bases left between them. This CDR3 has 13 amino acids.

This chain's CDR3 is CASSERTHNSPLHF. DNA for the CDR3: TGCGCCAGCAGTGAACGGACACATAATTCACCCCTCCACTTT. This chain connects TRBV10-1 to TRBJ1-6; maybe TRBD1 (5 bases). Germline CDR1 and CDR2: WNHNN and SYGVQD (reference sequence). This CDR3 contains 14 residues. V was clipped by 3 bases and J by 5 bases, with 8 bases between them.

The chain is built from TRBV7-2 and TRBJ2-5, with TRBD2 matching 7 bases. The CDR3 loop spans 15 amino acids. Germline-derived CDR1 and CDR2 are SGHTA and FQGNSA. Trimming removed 1 base from V and 2 bases from J; junction bases left unmatched: 4. DNA for the CDR3: TGTGCCAGCAGCTTAGAGGCTAGCGGACAAGAGACCCAGTACTTC. Protein product: CASSLEASGQETQYF.

This chain joins TRBV9 and TRBJ2-1; 9 bases are a match to TRBD2. The V gene end was trimmed by 0 bases and the J gene end by 7 bases; junction bases not matched to a gene: 5. The CDR3 runs to 15 residues. Germline V CDR1 and CDR2: SGDLS, YYNGEE. This CDR3 is CASSVGLAERNEQFF. CDR3 DNA: TGTGCCAGCAGCGTAGGACTAGCGGAAAGGAATGAGCAGTTCTTC.

Points on this clone: Other nucleotide sequences from this sample produce the same CDR3. The chain uses TRBV24-1 and TRBJ2-7, with 7 bases lining up with TRBD1. Per the germline V gene, CDR1 is KGHDR and CDR2 is SFDVKD. This CDR3 spans 15 amino acids. V trimming: 3 bases; J trimming: 1 base; junction bases outside the gene matches: 5. CDR3 sequence: CATSDPRDRSYEQYF. The CDR3 bases are TGTGCCACCAGTGATCCCCGGGACAGATCCTACGAGCAGTACTTC.

CDR3 in amino acids: CATSHIPGGCTDTQYF. In DNA, the CDR3 is TGTGCCACCAGTCACATCCCGGGGGGTTGCACAGATACGCAGTATTTT. J is TRBJ2-3 and V is TRBV24-1, with 7 bases that match TRBD2. The CDR3 consists of 16 residues. CDR1 is KGHDR, CDR2 SFDVKD, per germline. Trimming cost V 6 bases and J 1 base; bases outside gene matches: 9.

The chain employs TRBV20-1 and TRBJ2-7; TRBD1 agrees at 8 bases. This CDR3 contains 11 residues. The germline gives CDR1 DFQATT, CDR2 SNEGSKA (reference sequence). The CDR3 protein is CSPRTGYEQYF. CDR3 in DNA: TGCAGCCCACGGACAGGGTACGAGCAGTACTTC.

The chain carries TRBV24-1 and TRBJ1-1; D perhaps matches TRBD1 (6 bases). V was shortened by 1 base and J by 7 bases, with 18 bases between the two germline ends. Germline CDR1 is KGHDR and CDR2 is SFDVKD. The CDR3 length is 16 residues. CDR3 residues: CATSDLEDSSRFEAFF. The CDR3 DNA is TGTGCCACCAGTGATTTAGAGGACAGTTCCCGGTTTGAAGCTTTCTTT.

J is TRBJ2-7 and V is TRBV6-2 or TRBV6-3, with 11 nucleotides matching TRBD2. V shed 6 bases, J shed 0 bases, and the junction held 4 bases outside the gene matches. The CDR3 contains 15 residues. The V gene's germline CDR1 is MNHEY and CDR2 SVGEGT. The DNA for the CDR3 is TGTGCCAGCAGCAAACTAGCGGGGGACTCCTACGAGCAGTACTTC. It encodes CASSKLAGDSYEQYF.

As regards this clone: The junction does not match germline at one end; this may be a read error. The V call is TRBV7-2, the J call TRBJ1-1, with D tentatively TRBD1 (6 bases). The CDR3 runs 15 residues. Germline V gene data show CDR1 as SGHTA and CDR2 as FQGNSA. CDR3 DNA: TGTGCCAGCAGATTAGCCGGGACATTCAACACTGAAGCTTTCTTT. This sequence encodes CASRLAGTFNTEAFF.

V is TRBV19 and J is TRBJ2-5, with TRBD2 matching 13 bases. Germline V gene data show CDR1 as LNHDA and CDR2 as SQIVND (reference sequence). This CDR3 has 18 residues. Trimming took 5 bases from V and 0 from J; bases not matched to a gene: 9. This CDR3 is CASSWGRGTSGDQETQYF. The DNA of the CDR3 is TGTGCCAGTAGTTGGGGCCGGGGGACTAGCGGGGACCAAGAGACCCAGTACTTC.

The chain is built from TRBV19 and TRBJ2-1; TRBD1 agrees at 7 bases. The CDR3 is 14 amino acids. The J segment lost 0 bases and the V segment lost 6 bases, leaving 2 bases of the junction unmatched. Germline assignment: CDR1 LNHDA and CDR2 SQIVND (reference sequence). This chain's CDR3 is CASSRDSSYNEQFF. CDR3 bases: TGTGCCAGTAGCCGGGACAGCTCCTACAATGAGCAGTTCTTC.

This chain joins TRBV9 and TRBJ2-5, with D possibly being TRBD2 (6 bases). Germline V CDR1 and CDR2: SGDLS, YYNGEE. V lost 1 base, J lost 5 bases, and 12 bases lay in between. This CDR3 has 14 amino acids. Here the CDR3 reads CASSVTGVRETQYF. The CDR3 nucleotides read TGTGCCAGCAGCGTAACGGGAGTTCGGGAGACCCAGTACTTC.